This entry describes one TCR beta chain. Its target is not known. The data were taken from a study of post-analysis software for immune sequencing data. Study-level results: Analysis by F measure revealed that same-batch samples clustered strongly together. The study found TRBV5-6, TRBV5-1 and TRBV20-1 among a handful of TRBV segments more frequent in patients than controls.

Germline V CDR1 and CDR2: SGHTA, FQGNSA. CDR3 length: 13 residues. Between the trimmed V and J ends, which lost 1 base and 5 bases, there was a span of 6 bases. The authors incorporated unique molecular identifiers into the TCR beta cDNA libraries. Starting from roughly 1.1 to 9.2 million T cells, the study yielded about 490,000 cDNA molecules. TCRdb re-called the PCR reads with MiXCR, one entry per CDR3 protein. This table has about 540,000 distinct CDR3 sequences, 34% appearing once. The sample consisted of blood. The gene calls are TRBV7-2 and TRBJ1-5; D remains unclear. The sequence derives from a girl younger than 18 with multiple sclerosis. The CDR3 sequence: CASSLDQYQPQHF. CDR3 sequence (DNA): TGTGCCAGCAGCTTAGATCAGTATCAGCCCCAGCATTTT.